The source of this TCR beta chain is a study of a mutant IDH1 vaccine in newly diagnosed glioma. Study information: Patients began vaccination 4-6 weeks after radiotherapy alone, or with temozolomide cycles.

Method: immunoSEQ multiplex PCR; TCRdb's copy keeps in-frame clones and lacks some. The table records 60,000 to 75,000 clones, more than 75% of them present only once. The time point: week 35, safety follow-up. A 20-mer mutant IDH1 peptide at 300 ug was injected subcutaneously with topical imiquimod. Per germline, CDR1 MNHEY and CDR2 SVGAGI. V was trimmed by 6 bases and J by 1 base, leaving 12 bases between them. The CDR3 runs 15 residues. For this clone: Its cognate antigen is unknown.

This chain uses TRBV6-5 with TRBJ2-2, with a possible D match to TRBD2 (5 bases). Sequenced here: PBMCs, sampled from a glioma patient whose treatment included an IDH1 peptide vaccine. The origin of this receptor is a man aged 25-40 years with glioma. CDR3 nucleotides: TGTGCCAGCAGGTTAGCGAGTTTGAACACCGGGGAGCTGTTTTTT. Translating it yields CASRLASLNTGELFF.